This is a list of T cell receptor beta chains from one sample in a study of blood T cell repertoires in COVID-19. Some clones are missing from TCRdb's copy, which holds only in-frame ones; the method was immunoSEQ multiplex PCR. The table lists 160,000 or so clones, just under 80% of them singletons, with about 15% in the top ten. Source material: peripheral blood. These TCRs come from an elderly woman with acute or convalescent COVID-19. The CDR3 runs from the conserved cysteine through the conserved F or W. The D gene is left open where the match is weak. Clone size is shown for a subset of rows, as once, few, many or a class of expanded clone.

V gene	D gene	clone size	J gene	CDR3 DNA	CDR3 protein
TRBV9	TRBD2	.	TRBJ2-1	TGTGCCAGCAAGCCCAGCGGGAGTAACTACAATGAGCAGTTCTTC	CASKPSGSNYNEQFF
TRBV29-1	TRBD2	.	TRBJ2-3	TGCAGCGTCCGGACTAGCGGGCGCACAGATACGCAGTATTTT	CSVRTSGRTDTQYF
TRBV2	.	few	TRBJ1-2	TGTGCCAGCAGTTCGGAAGCCAGGACTTCTAACTATGGCTACACCTTC	CASSSEARTSNYGYTF
TRBV28	TRBD2	.	TRBJ2-6	TGTGCCAGCAGGAGGGGACTAGGCCACTACTCTGGGGCCAACGTCCTGACTTTC	CASRRGLGHYSGANVLTF
TRBV5-1	TRBD2	few	TRBJ2-2	TGCGCCAGCAGCTTGGCGGGAGGGCCGGGAACCGGGGAGCTGTTTTTT	CASSLAGGPGTGELFF
TRBV11-2	TRBD2	.	TRBJ2-1	TGTGCCAGCAGCTTAGATCCGGGGGGTGAGCAGTTCTTC	CASSLDPGGEQFF
TRBV3-1/TRBV3-2	TRBD1	once	TRBJ1-1	TGTGCCAGCAGCCAAGGACAGGGGCTAGGATCTGAAGCTTTCTTT	CASSQGQGLGSEAFF
TRBV21-1	.	.	TRBJ2-3	TGTGCCAGCAGCAAAGGACTAGCGGGAGCCCCAGATACGCAGTATTTT	CASSKGLAGAPDTQYF
TRBV29-1	.	few	TRBJ1-4	TGCAGCGCCTTGGAAAGGGGGATAACTAATGAAAAACTGTTTTTT	CSALERGITNEKLFF
TRBV11-2	.	.	TRBJ1-3	TGTGCCAGCAGCTTAGAACACAGCTCTGGAAACACCATATATTTT	CASSLEHSSGNTIYF
TRBV6-5	.	.	TRBJ1-5	TGTGCCAGCAGTTCCGGTCGGCATCCGGAGAATCAGCCCCAGCATTTT	CASSSGRHPENQPQHF
TRBV28	TRBD1	.	TRBJ1-5	TGTGCCAGCAGTTTATCGGGACAGGGGTTTCAGCCCCAGCATTTT	CASSLSGQGFQPQHF
TRBV19	.	.	TRBJ2-1	TGTGCCAGTAGTCACCCACAGGGCCATGAGCAGTTCTTC	CASSHPQGHEQFF
TRBV2	.	.	TRBJ1-5	TGTGCCAGCAGTGAAGAACAGTTTAGCAATCAGCCCCAGCATTTT	CASSEEQFSNQPQHF
TRBV5-1	TRBD1	.	TRBJ2-7	TGCGCCAGCAGCTTGTACAGGGGTGGGGACGAGCAGTACTTC	CASSLYRGGDEQYF
TRBV11-2	.	.	TRBJ2-7	TGTGCCAGCAGCTCGGCCTACGAGCAGTACTTC	CASSSAYEQYF
TRBV30	.	.	TRBJ2-2	TGTGCCTGGAGAGTAGACACCGGGGAGCTGTTTTTT	CAWRVDTGELFF
TRBV28	TRBD1	.	TRBJ2-2	TGTGCCAGCAGCCCCCCGGGACAGGGGGCTCTCACCGGGGAGCTGTTTTTT	CASSPPGQGALTGELFF
TRBV28	TRBD1	few	TRBJ1-3	TGTGCCAGCAGTTTGGCGAGGGGGCATGGTGGAAACACCATATATTTT	CASSLARGHGGNTIYF
TRBV2	.	.	TRBJ1-5	TGTGCCAGCAGTGCAACGGGACAACCCCAGCCCCAGCATTTT	CASSATGQPQPQHF
TRBV19	.	.	TRBJ2-1	TGTGCCAGTAGTGTCCAACTCCTGAGAAACAATGAGCAGTTCTTC	CASSVQLLRNNEQFF
TRBV6-6	.	.	TRBJ1-1	TGTGCCAGCAGTTACTCCAACAGGAACACTGAAGCTTTCTTT	CASSYSNRNTEAFF
TRBV2	.	.	TRBJ1-2	TGTGCCAGCAGTGATTTGAGGGTTCGAAACTATGGCTACACCTTC	CASSDLRVRNYGYTF
TRBV28	.	.	TRBJ1-6	TGTGCCAGCAGCCTAGGGGGTAGGGATTCACCCCTCCACTTT	CASSLGGRDSPLHF
TRBV7-9	.	.	TRBJ1-5	TGTGCCAGCAGCTTACCAGGCAGCAATCAGCCCCAGCATTTT	CASSLPGSNQPQHF
TRBV7-9	TRBD1	once	TRBJ2-2	TGTGCCAGCAGCTTAAGGGACAGGGGGCATTCCGGGGAGCTGTTTTTT	CASSLRDRGHSGELFF
TRBV19	.	.	TRBJ1-2	TGTGCCAGTAGTCCCCCGGCAGGCAACTATGGCTACACCTTC	CASSPPAGNYGYTF
TRBV12-5	TRBD2	once	TRBJ2-5	TGTGCTAGTGGTTCTAGCGGGGGGAGCCTAGGGGTGGAGACCCAGTACTTC	CASGSSGGSLGVETQYF
TRBV10-3	TRBD2	.	TRBJ2-1	TGTGCCATCAGTGAGAGAAGCGGGAGTTCCCTAGGACATGAGCAGTTCTTC	CAISERSGSSLGHEQFF
TRBV19	.	few	TRBJ1-1	TGTGCCAGTAGTATGACCGGGAGAGCGGCTTTCTTT	CASSMTGRAAFF
TRBV19	TRBD1	.	TRBJ1-3	TGTGCCAGTAGAAAACAGGGGGTTCCTGGAAACACCATATATTTT	CASRKQGVPGNTIYF
TRBV15	TRBD2	once	TRBJ2-5	TGTGCCACCAGCGGAAGACTAGCGATGGAGACCCAGTACTTC	CATSGRLAMETQYF
TRBV7-8	.	.	TRBJ2-1	TGTGCCAGCAGCTTAAAAGCGAACTCCTACAATGAGCGGTTCTTC	CASSLKANSYNERFF
TRBV2	TRBD1	once	TRBJ1-2	TGTGCCAGCAGTGACAGCAGGGGGCAGAACTATGGCTACACCTTC	CASSDSRGQNYGYTF
TRBV27	.	.	TRBJ1-2	TGTGCCAGCAGTTCCCCACTACAGGGTGGCTACACCTTC	CASSSPLQGGYTF
TRBV12-3/TRBV12-4	.	.	TRBJ1-1	TGTGCCAGCAGTTCACAGGGCCCTAATAGTTTCTTT	CASSSQGPNSFF
TRBV28	.	once	TRBJ2-7	TGTGCCAGCAGTTTAGGGGCCACAGGGACCTACGAGCAGTACTTC	CASSLGATGTYEQYF
TRBV11-1	.	once	TRBJ1-1	TGTGCCAGCAGCTTAGCGCACCCCAGGGTGGACACTGAAGCTTTCTTT	CASSLAHPRVDTEAFF
TRBV30	.	.	TRBJ2-7	TGTGCCTGGAGACAGGGTAAGAAGAACGAGCAGTACTTC	CAWRQGKKNEQYF
TRBV5-1	.	.	TRBJ1-5	TGCGCCAGCAGCTTGGCCGGGGGGAACAATCAGCCCCAGCATTTT	CASSLAGGNNQPQHF
TRBV5-6	TRBD1	.	TRBJ2-7	TGTGCCAGCAGCTACCGACAGGGTTGGTGGTACGAGCAGTACTTC	CASSYRQGWWYEQYF
TRBV6-1	.	.	TRBJ2-4	TGTGCCAGCAGTGAAGTTAGGAGGGGCCTAGCCAAAAACATTCAGTACTTC	CASSEVRRGLAKNIQYF
TRBV10-3	TRBD1	.	TRBJ1-1	TGTGCCATCAGTGGAGCAGGAGGGACAGGGAACACTGAAGCTTTCTTT	CAISGAGGTGNTEAFF
TRBV5-1	.	.	TRBJ1-5	TGCGCCAGCAGCTTGGGATATGGGGGGGCCAGCAATCAGCCCCAGCATTTT	CASSLGYGGASNQPQHF
TRBV7-9	.	.	TRBJ1-2	TGTGCCAGCACGGGGGGACTGGGCTATGGCTACACCTTC	CASTGGLGYGYTF
TRBV28	TRBD1	.	TRBJ1-2	TGTGCCAGCAGTAAAGGACAGGGCCTAGGGGGCTACACCTTC	CASSKGQGLGGYTF
TRBV6-5	TRBD1	.	TRBJ1-3	TGTGCCAGCACCCGACAGGGTCCTGGAAACACCATATATTTT	CASTRQGPGNTIYF
TRBV7-9	TRBD1	.	TRBJ1-1	TGTGCCAGCAGCTTAGAGCCCGGGACAGGGGACCCTGAAGCTTTCTTT	CASSLEPGTGDPEAFF
TRBV5-4	TRBD2	.	TRBJ2-1	TGTGCCAGCAGCTTGAAGGCTAGCGGGAGGGTGGAAGATGAGCAGTTCTTC	CASSLKASGRVEDEQFF
TRBV27	TRBD2	.	TRBJ2-2	TGTGCCAGCAGTTTACCCGGACTAGCGGGGGGCTACACCGGGGAGCTGTTTTTT	CASSLPGLAGGYTGELFF
TRBV19	TRBD1	.	TRBJ1-2	TGTGCCAGCCACAGGGGGAGTAACTATGGCTACACCTTC	CASHRGSNYGYTF
TRBV7-9	TRBD1	.	TRBJ2-2	TGTGCCAGCAGCTTAGGACAGGGGAACACCGGGGAGCTGTTTTTT	CASSLGQGNTGELFF
TRBV28	.	.	TRBJ2-7	TGTGCCAGCACCCTGGGAGTTCTTCCCTACGAGCAGTACTTC	CASTLGVLPYEQYF
TRBV27	.	.	TRBJ1-2	TGTGCCAGCAGTACACGTACAGGAGTCTATGGCTACACCTTC	CASSTRTGVYGYTF
TRBV11-2	.	.	TRBJ1-2	TGTGCCAGCAGCCCCGACAGAAACTATGGCTACACCTTC	CASSPDRNYGYTF
TRBV27	TRBD1	.	TRBJ2-7	TGTGCCAGCAGTTTGGGGACAGGGGGCGCCTACGAGCAGTACTTC	CASSLGTGGAYEQYF
TRBV6-1	TRBD1	few	TRBJ1-5	TGTGCCAGCAGTGCTCCCCCCGGGACAGTTTCCAATCAGCCCCAGCATTTT	CASSAPPGTVSNQPQHF
TRBV11-3	TRBD1	.	TRBJ1-1	TGTGCCAGCAGCCCCCGACAGGGCAGAAGAGCTTTCTTT	CASSPRQGRRAFF
TRBV11-2	TRBD2	few	TRBJ2-3	TGTGCCAGCAGCCTTACTAGCGGGAGCGATGGGACGCAGTATTTT	CASSLTSGSDGTQYF
TRBV2	TRBD2	.	TRBJ2-5	TGTGCCAGCAGTGAAGTCGCGGGGGGAGAGACCCAGTACTTC	CASSEVAGGETQYF